The clone carrying this T cell receptor (beta chain) was recorded only once. No antigen is known for it. Germline CDR1 MGHRA, CDR2 YSYEKL. The V gene lost 6 bases and the J gene lost 7 bases, with 18 bases spanning the gap. The CDR3 extends over 14 amino acids. This sample stems from a study of early T cells in non-severe SARS-CoV-2 infection. Study at large: Bulk RNA from unsorted whole blood was sequenced; chains were unpaired.

The study's findings and limits: VDJdb-based matching was biased toward anti-spike CD8 responses and missed private and CD4 specificities.

Molecules of cDNA were individually given unique molecular identifiers that were attached to them. From the 5' RACE reads, TCRdb called clonotypes with MiXCR, one entry per CDR3 protein. The sample consists of roughly 40,000 distinct CDR3 sequences, roughly 5% of them appearing once. The chain carries TRBV4-1 and TRBJ1-2; D perhaps matches TRBD1 (5 bases). This TCR was sampled from an adult who was a healthcare worker with PCR-confirmed SARS-CoV-2 infection or an uninfected control (not recorded which). Sequencing was performed on whole blood. This CDR3 is CASSPQGIGSGYTF. The CDR3 coding sequence is TGCGCCAGCAGTCCGCAGGGCATCGGGTCTGGCTACACCTTC.